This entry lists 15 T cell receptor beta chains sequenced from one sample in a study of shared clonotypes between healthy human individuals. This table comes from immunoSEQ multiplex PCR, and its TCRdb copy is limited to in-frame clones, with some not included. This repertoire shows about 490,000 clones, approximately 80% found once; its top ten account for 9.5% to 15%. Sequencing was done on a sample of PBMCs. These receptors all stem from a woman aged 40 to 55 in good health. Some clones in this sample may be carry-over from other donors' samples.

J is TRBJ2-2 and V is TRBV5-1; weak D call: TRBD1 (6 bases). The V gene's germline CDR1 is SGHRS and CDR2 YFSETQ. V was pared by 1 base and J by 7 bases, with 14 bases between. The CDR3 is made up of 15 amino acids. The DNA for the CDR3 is TGCGCCAGCAGCTTGTTCCAACAGGGCAACGGGGAGCTGTTTTTT. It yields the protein CASSLFQQGNGELFF.

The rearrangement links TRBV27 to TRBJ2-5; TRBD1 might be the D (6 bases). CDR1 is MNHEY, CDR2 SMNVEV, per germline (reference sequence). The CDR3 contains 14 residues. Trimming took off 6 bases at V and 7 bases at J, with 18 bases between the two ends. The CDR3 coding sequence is TGTGCCAGCAGCCCAAAGGACAGCCGGCGGACCCAGTACTTC. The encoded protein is CASSPKDSRRTQYF.

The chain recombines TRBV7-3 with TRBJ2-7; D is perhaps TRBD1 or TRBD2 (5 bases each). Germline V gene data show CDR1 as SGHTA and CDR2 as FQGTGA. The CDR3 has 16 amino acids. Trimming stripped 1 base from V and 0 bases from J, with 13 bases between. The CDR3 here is CASSLRGSGSSYEQYF. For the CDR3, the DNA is TGTGCCAGCAGCTTAAGGGGGAGCGGAAGCTCCTACGAGCAGTACTTC.

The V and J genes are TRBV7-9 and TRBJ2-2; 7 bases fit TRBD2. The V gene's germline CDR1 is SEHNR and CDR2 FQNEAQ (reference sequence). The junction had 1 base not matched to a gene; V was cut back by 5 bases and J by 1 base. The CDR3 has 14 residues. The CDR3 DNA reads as TGTGCCAGCAGCCCTAGCGGGAACACCGGGGAGCTGTTTTTT. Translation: CASSPSGNTGELFF.

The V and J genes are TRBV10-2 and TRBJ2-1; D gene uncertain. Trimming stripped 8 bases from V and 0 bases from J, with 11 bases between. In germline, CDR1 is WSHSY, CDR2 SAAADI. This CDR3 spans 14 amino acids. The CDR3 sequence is CASQILSSYNEQFF. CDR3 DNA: TGCGCCAGCCAAATACTCAGCTCCTACAATGAGCAGTTCTTC.

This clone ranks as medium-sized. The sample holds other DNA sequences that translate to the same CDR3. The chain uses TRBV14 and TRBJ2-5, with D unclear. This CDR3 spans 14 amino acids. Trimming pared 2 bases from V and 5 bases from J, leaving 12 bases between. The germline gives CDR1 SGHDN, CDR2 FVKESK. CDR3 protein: CASSQPALRETQYF. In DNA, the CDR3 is TGTGCCAGCAGCCAACCAGCTCTTCGTGAGACCCAGTACTTC.

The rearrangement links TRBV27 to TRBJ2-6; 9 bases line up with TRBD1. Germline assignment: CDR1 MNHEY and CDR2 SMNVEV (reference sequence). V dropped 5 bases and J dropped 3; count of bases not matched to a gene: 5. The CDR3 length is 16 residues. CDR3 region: CASSPGTGFGANVLTF. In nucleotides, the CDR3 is TGTGCCAGCAGTCCCGGGACAGGGTTTGGGGCCAACGTCCTGACTTTC.

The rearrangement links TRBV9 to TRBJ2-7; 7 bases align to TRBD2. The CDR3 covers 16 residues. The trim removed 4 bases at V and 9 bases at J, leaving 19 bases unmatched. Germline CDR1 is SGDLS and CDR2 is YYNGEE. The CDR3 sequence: CASSQRGTGRTERQYF. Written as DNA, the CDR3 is TGTGCCAGCAGCCAGCGAGGGACCGGGAGGACCGAAAGGCAGTACTTC.

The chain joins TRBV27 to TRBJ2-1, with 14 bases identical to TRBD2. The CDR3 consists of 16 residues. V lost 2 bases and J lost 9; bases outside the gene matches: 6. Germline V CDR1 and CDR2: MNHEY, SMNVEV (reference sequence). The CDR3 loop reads CASSLRGLAGEGEQFF. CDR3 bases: TGTGCCAGCAGTTTAAGGGGACTAGCGGGAGAAGGTGAGCAGTTCTTC.

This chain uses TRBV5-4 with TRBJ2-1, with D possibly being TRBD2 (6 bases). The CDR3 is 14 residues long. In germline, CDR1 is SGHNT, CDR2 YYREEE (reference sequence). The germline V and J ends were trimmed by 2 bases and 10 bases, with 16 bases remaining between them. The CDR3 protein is CASSFGGPLGEQFF. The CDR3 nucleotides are TGTGCCAGCAGCTTTGGAGGGCCGTTGGGGGAGCAGTTCTTC. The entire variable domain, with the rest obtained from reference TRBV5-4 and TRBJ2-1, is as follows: ETGVTQSPTHLIKTRGQQVTLRCSSQSGHNTVSWYQQALGQGPQFIFQYYREEENGRGNFPPRFSGLQFPNYSSELNVNALELDDSALYLCASSFGGPLGEQFFGPGTRLTVL.

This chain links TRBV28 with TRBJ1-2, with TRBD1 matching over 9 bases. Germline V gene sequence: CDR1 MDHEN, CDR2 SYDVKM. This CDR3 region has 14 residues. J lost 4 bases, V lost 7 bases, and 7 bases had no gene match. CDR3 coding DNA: TGTGCCAGCATCGAACAGGGGGCTGTCTATGGCTACACCTTC. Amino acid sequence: CASIEQGAVYGYTF.

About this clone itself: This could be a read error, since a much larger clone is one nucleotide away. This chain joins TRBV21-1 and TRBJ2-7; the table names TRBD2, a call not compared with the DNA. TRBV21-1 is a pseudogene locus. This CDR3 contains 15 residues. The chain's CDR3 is CASSIGTSGSYEQYF. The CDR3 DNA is TGTGCCAGCAGCATTGGGACTAGCGGGAGCTACGAGCAGTACTTC.

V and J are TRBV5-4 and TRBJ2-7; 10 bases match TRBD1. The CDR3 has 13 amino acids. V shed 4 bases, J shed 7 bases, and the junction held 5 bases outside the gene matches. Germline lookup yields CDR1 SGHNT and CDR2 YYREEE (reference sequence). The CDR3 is CASSRDRGQEQYF. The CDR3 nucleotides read TGTGCCAGCAGCCGGGACAGGGGTCAGGAGCAGTACTTC.

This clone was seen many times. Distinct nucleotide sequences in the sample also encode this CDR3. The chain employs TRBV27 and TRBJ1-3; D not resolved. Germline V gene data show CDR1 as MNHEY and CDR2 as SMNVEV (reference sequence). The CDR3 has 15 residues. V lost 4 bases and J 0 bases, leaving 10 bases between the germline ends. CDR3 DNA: TGTGCCAGCAGTTCCCGCCGCTCCTCTGGAAACACCATATATTTT. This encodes CASSSRRSSGNTIYF.

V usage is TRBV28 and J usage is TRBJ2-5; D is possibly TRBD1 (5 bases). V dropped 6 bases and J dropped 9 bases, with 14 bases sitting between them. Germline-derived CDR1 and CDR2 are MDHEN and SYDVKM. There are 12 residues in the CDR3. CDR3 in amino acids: CASRAPTRAQYF. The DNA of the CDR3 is TGTGCCAGCAGGGCACCGACCAGGGCCCAGTACTTC. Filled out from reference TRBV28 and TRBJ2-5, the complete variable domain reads DVKVTQSSRYLVKRTGEKVFLECVQDMDHENMFWYRQDPGLGLRLIYFSYDVKMKEKGDIPEGYSVSREKKERFSLILESASTNQTSMYLCASRAPTRAQYFGPGTRLLVL.